Listed below are T cell receptor beta chains from one sample, sequenced in a study of neoadjuvant anti-PD-1 for oral cavity cancer. The data were produced by immunoSEQ multiplex PCR, yet TCRdb's version contains in-frame clones alone and is incomplete. The table lists roughly 13,000 clones, approximately 70% of them singletons, with about 3% in the top ten. Sequences were derived from PBMCs, sampled after nivolumab (anti-PD-1) treatment. The receptors here all came from a person between 35 and 79 years old with oral cavity squamous cell carcinoma. Both conserved end residues are part of each CDR3. A D gene is named only where the DNA matches it firmly. The listing skips clone size in some rows; elsewhere it reads once, few, many or a size class.

v_call: TRBV9
j_call: TRBJ2-5
d_call: TRBD1
clone_size: NA
cdr3_aa: CASSVGTGGSQETQYF
cdr3_nt: TGTGCCAGCAGCGTGGGGACAGGGGGGAGCCAAGAGACCCAGTACTTC

v_call: TRBV11-3
j_call: TRBJ2-3
d_call: NA
clone_size: once
cdr3_aa: CASSLGDGYTDTQYF
cdr3_nt: TGTGCCAGCAGCTTGGGTGACGGATACACAGATACGCAGTATTTT

v_call: TRBV6-1
j_call: TRBJ2-1
d_call: NA
clone_size: few
cdr3_aa: CASSGTGTPSSYNEQFF
cdr3_nt: TGTGCCAGCAGTGGAACCGGGACCCCCAGCTCCTACAATGAGCAGTTCTTC

v_call: TRBV2
j_call: TRBJ2-7
d_call: TRBD2
clone_size: NA
cdr3_aa: CASGSSGRVSTYEQYF
cdr3_nt: TGTGCCAGCGGATCTAGCGGGAGGGTATCCACCTACGAGCAGTACTTC

v_call: TRBV15
j_call: TRBJ2-7
d_call: TRBD2
clone_size: NA
cdr3_aa: CATSRVLTGTTSYEQYF
cdr3_nt: TGTGCCACCAGCAGAGTGCTCACCGGGACTACCTCCTACGAGCAGTACTTC

v_call: TRBV19
j_call: TRBJ2-2
d_call: NA
clone_size: NA
cdr3_aa: CASSSQGRDTGELFF
cdr3_nt: TGTGCCAGTAGTTCACAGGGAAGGGACACCGGGGAGCTGTTTTTT

v_call: TRBV19
j_call: TRBJ1-1
d_call: NA
clone_size: NA
cdr3_aa: CASSFRVVGLNTEAFF
cdr3_nt: TGTGCCAGTAGTTTCAGGGTCGTTGGCCTGAACACTGAAGCTTTCTTT

v_call: TRBV29-1
j_call: TRBJ2-3
d_call: NA
clone_size: NA
cdr3_aa: CSAGLMGNTDTQYF
cdr3_nt: TGCAGCGCTGGCTTAATGGGGAACACAGATACGCAGTATTTT

v_call: TRBV15
j_call: TRBJ2-5
d_call: NA
clone_size: NA
cdr3_aa: CATSRDRAANYAETQYF
cdr3_nt: TGTGCCACCAGCAGAGATAGGGCAGCGAATTATGCAGAGACCCAGTACTTC

v_call: TRBV5-1
j_call: TRBJ2-2
d_call: NA
clone_size: NA
cdr3_aa: CASSFGGRVSSNTGELFF
cdr3_nt: TGCGCCAGCAGCTTCGGCGGCAGGGTTAGCTCAAACACCGGGGAGCTGTTTTTT

v_call: TRBV7-8
j_call: TRBJ2-1
d_call: NA
clone_size: NA
cdr3_aa: CASTALRTDNEQFF
cdr3_nt: TGTGCCAGCACGGCTTTAAGGACAGACAATGAGCAGTTCTTC

v_call: TRBV9
j_call: TRBJ1-1
d_call: NA
clone_size: NA
cdr3_aa: CASSLQPGNTEAFF
cdr3_nt: TGTGCCAGCAGCTTACAACCAGGGAACACTGAAGCTTTCTTT

v_call: TRBV19
j_call: TRBJ1-2
d_call: NA
clone_size: NA
cdr3_aa: CASMGDYGYTF
cdr3_nt: TGTGCCAGTATGGGGGACTATGGCTACACCTTC

v_call: TRBV6-5
j_call: TRBJ1-1
d_call: TRBD1
clone_size: NA
cdr3_aa: CASRQGANTEAFF
cdr3_nt: TGTGCCAGCAGACAGGGGGCGAACACTGAAGCTTTCTTT

v_call: TRBV2
j_call: TRBJ2-2
d_call: NA
clone_size: NA
cdr3_aa: CASRWYTGELFF
cdr3_nt: TGTGCCAGCAGGTGGTACACCGGGGAGCTGTTTTTT

v_call: TRBV11-2
j_call: TRBJ1-4
d_call: TRBD1
clone_size: NA
cdr3_aa: CASSLGQGYEKLFF
cdr3_nt: TGTGCCAGCAGCTTGGGACAGGGGTATGAAAAACTGTTTTTT

v_call: TRBV19
j_call: TRBJ1-1
d_call: NA
clone_size: once
cdr3_aa: CASTLGRGAEAFF
cdr3_nt: TGTGCCAGTACCCTAGGGCGAGGAGCTGAAGCTTTCTTT

v_call: TRBV12-5
j_call: TRBJ2-3
d_call: NA
clone_size: NA
cdr3_aa: CASGLGGRATTRISTDTQYF
cdr3_nt: TGTGCTAGTGGTTTAGGAGGGCGGGCTACCACTCGTATTAGCACAGATACGCAGTATTTT

v_call: TRBV28
j_call: TRBJ2-1
d_call: TRBD2
clone_size: NA
cdr3_aa: CASSSPFSGDLMRAGLARQFF
cdr3_nt: TGTGCCAGCAGTTCGCCGTTTAGCGGGGATTTAATGAGAGCGGGACTAGCACGGCAGTTCTTC

v_call: TRBV19
j_call: TRBJ1-5
d_call: NA
clone_size: NA
cdr3_aa: CASSIRGVTGPNQPQHF
cdr3_nt: TGTGCCAGTAGTATTAGAGGAGTGACAGGACCTAATCAGCCCCAGCATTTT

v_call: TRBV6-5
j_call: TRBJ2-7
d_call: NA
clone_size: NA
cdr3_aa: CASSGQGSYEQYF
cdr3_nt: TGTGCCAGCAGTGGGCAAGGCTCCTACGAGCAGTACTTC

v_call: TRBV10-2
j_call: TRBJ2-7
d_call: TRBD1
clone_size: NA
cdr3_aa: CASNKGQDSYEQYF
cdr3_nt: TGCGCCAGCAATAAGGGACAGGACTCCTACGAGCAGTACTTC

v_call: TRBV19
j_call: TRBJ2-3
d_call: TRBD2
clone_size: NA
cdr3_aa: CASTPTSGQDTQYF
cdr3_nt: TGTGCCAGTACCCCGACTAGCGGGCAAGATACGCAGTATTTT

v_call: TRBV10-3
j_call: TRBJ2-1
d_call: NA
clone_size: NA
cdr3_aa: CAISGVGYNEQFF
cdr3_nt: TGTGCCATCAGTGGGGTCGGTTACAATGAGCAGTTCTTC

v_call: TRBV5-1
j_call: TRBJ2-1
d_call: NA
clone_size: NA
cdr3_aa: CASSLGQLSSYNEQFF
cdr3_nt: TGCGCCAGCAGCTTGGGACAGTTGAGCTCCTACAATGAGCAGTTCTTC

v_call: TRBV6-1
j_call: TRBJ1-1
d_call: NA
clone_size: NA
cdr3_aa: CASSESRGNTEAFF
cdr3_nt: TGTGCCAGCAGTGAATCCCGAGGGAACACTGAAGCTTTCTTT

v_call: TRBV28
j_call: TRBJ2-7
d_call: TRBD1
clone_size: NA
cdr3_aa: CASSSPGTVKTGEQYF
cdr3_nt: TGTGCCAGCAGTTCCCCCGGGACAGTCAAGACGGGAGAGCAGTACTTC

v_call: TRBV5-4
j_call: TRBJ2-7
d_call: TRBD2
clone_size: medium-sized
cdr3_aa: CASSLSLATYEQYF
cdr3_nt: TGTGCCAGCAGCTTATCACTAGCGACCTACGAGCAGTACTTC

v_call: TRBV7-9
j_call: TRBJ1-2
d_call: TRBD1
clone_size: NA
cdr3_aa: CASSRTLGEQGGYGYTF
cdr3_nt: TGTGCCAGCAGCCGGACCCTTGGGGAGCAGGGGGGTTATGGCTACACCTTC

v_call: TRBV5-4
j_call: TRBJ2-1
d_call: TRBD2
clone_size: NA
cdr3_aa: CASSSLAGAPYNEQFF
cdr3_nt: TGTGCCAGCAGCTCCTTAGCGGGAGCCCCATACAATGAGCAGTTCTTC

v_call: TRBV19
j_call: TRBJ1-1
d_call: NA
clone_size: NA
cdr3_aa: CASSSPPRAFF
cdr3_nt: TGTGCCAGTAGTAGTCCCCCCAGGGCTTTCTTT

v_call: TRBV29-1
j_call: TRBJ1-1
d_call: NA
clone_size: NA
cdr3_aa: CSVDGGGGTEAFF
cdr3_nt: TGCAGCGTTGATGGAGGGGGGGGGACTGAAGCTTTCTTT

v_call: TRBV6-1
j_call: TRBJ1-4
d_call: TRBD1
clone_size: NA
cdr3_aa: CASSGNNRGIQEKLFF
cdr3_nt: TGTGCCAGCAGTGGGAATAACAGGGGCATTCAGGAAAAACTGTTTTTT

v_call: TRBV30
j_call: TRBJ1-4
d_call: NA
clone_size: NA
cdr3_aa: CAWSGFGDNEKLFF
cdr3_nt: TGTGCCTGGAGTGGGTTTGGGGATAATGAAAAACTGTTTTTT

v_call: TRBV27
j_call: TRBJ1-5
d_call: NA
clone_size: NA
cdr3_aa: CASRGRDQPQHF
cdr3_nt: TGTGCCAGCAGGGGGAGGGATCAGCCCCAGCATTTT

v_call: TRBV29-1
j_call: TRBJ1-1
d_call: NA
clone_size: NA
cdr3_aa: CSVPSRAAPGVGNTEAFF
cdr3_nt: TGCAGCGTACCGAGCCGGGCCGCGCCTGGGGTAGGGAACACTGAAGCTTTCTTT